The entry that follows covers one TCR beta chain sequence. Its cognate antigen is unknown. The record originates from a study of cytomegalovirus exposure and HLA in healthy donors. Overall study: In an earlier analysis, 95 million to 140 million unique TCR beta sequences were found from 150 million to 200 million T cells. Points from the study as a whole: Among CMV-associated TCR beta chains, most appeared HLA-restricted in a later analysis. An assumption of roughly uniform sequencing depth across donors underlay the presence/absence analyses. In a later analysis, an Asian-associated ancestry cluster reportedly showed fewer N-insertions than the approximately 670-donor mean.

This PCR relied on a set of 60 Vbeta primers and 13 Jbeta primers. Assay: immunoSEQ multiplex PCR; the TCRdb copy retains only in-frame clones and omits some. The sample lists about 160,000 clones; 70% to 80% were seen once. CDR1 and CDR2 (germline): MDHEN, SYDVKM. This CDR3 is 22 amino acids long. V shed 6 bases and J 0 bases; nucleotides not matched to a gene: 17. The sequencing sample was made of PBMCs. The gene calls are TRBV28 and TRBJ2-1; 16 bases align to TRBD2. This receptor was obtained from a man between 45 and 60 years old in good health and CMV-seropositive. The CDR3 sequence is CASRPPGTSGRALLSSYNEQFF. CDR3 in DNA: TGTGCCAGCAGACCTCCCGGGACTAGCGGGAGGGCCTTGTTAAGCTCCTACAATGAGCAGTTCTTC.